Following are 31 T cell receptor beta chains from one sample sequenced in a study of CD8 T cells in Susac syndrome. A quantity of about 0.45 to 1 ug RNA underwent reverse transcription using random hexamers. MiXCR was run by TCRdb on the immunoSEQ multiplex PCR reads, yielding one entry per CDR3 protein. The sample has some 170,000 distinct CDR3 sequences; 93% are singletons. Sequences were obtained from CD4+ T cells from PBMCs. Receptor source: a human donor in good health.

The rearrangement joins TRBV7-3 to TRBJ1-2; 7 nucleotides align to TRBD1. CDR1 SGHTA and CDR2 FQGTGA come from the germline V gene. Trimming took 3 bases from V and 4 from J; bases not matched to a gene: 2. The CDR3 sequence is 13 residues long. CDR3 protein: CASSFTGVYGYTF. CDR3 bases: TGTGCCAGCAGCTTCACAGGGGTCTATGGCTACACCTTC. The full variable domain, with the rest looked up from reference TRBV7-3 and TRBJ1-2, is GAGVSQTPSNKVTEKGKYVELRCDPISGHTALYWYRQSLGQGPEFLIYFQGTGAADDSGLPNDRFFAVRPEGSVSTLKIQRTERGDSAVYLCASSFTGVYGYTFGSGTRLTVV.

The V call is TRBV29-1, the J call TRBJ2-3; 10 bases match TRBD2. CDR3 length: 16 residues. Germline V lookup: CDR1 SQVTM, CDR2 ANQGSEA. Germline trimming cut 4 bases from V and 5 bases from J; bases unmatched to any gene: 12. Here the CDR3 reads CSVVRGWSSGGDTQYF. The DNA for the CDR3 is TGCAGCGTTGTCAGAGGTTGGTCTAGCGGGGGAGATACGCAGTATTTT.

Here the CDR3 DNA reads TGTGCCAGCTCACCACCACAGGGGGACGGCTACACCTTC. It codes for CASSPPQGDGYTF. The chain has TRBV18 and TRBJ1-2, with TRBD1 matching over 8 bases. The V and J ends lost 0 bases and 8 bases, in that order; junction bases with no gene match: 2. The CDR3 sequence is 13 residues long. Germline V gives CDR1 KGHSH, CDR2 LQKENI.

This sequence joins TRBV3-1 and TRBJ2-3; D tentatively fits TRBD1 or TRBD2 (5 bases each). This CDR3 spans 12 amino acids. Per germline, CDR1 LGHDT and CDR2 YNNKEL (reference sequence). The V and J ends lost 4 bases and 4 bases respectively, with 6 bases between them. The CDR3 sequence: CASSPGPDTQYF. CDR3 coding DNA: TGTGCCAGCAGCCCGGGACCAGATACGCAGTATTTT.

This sequence joins TRBV19 and TRBJ1-2; the match to TRBD1 covers 8 bases. The length of the CDR3 is 17 residues. In germline, CDR1 is LNHDA, CDR2 SQIVND (reference sequence). V gave up 7 bases and J gave up 0 bases; unmatched junction bases: 13. The CDR3 sequence is CASIKTGTGLTNYGYTF. As DNA, the CDR3 is TGTGCCAGTATTAAAACCGGGACAGGCCTTACTAACTATGGCTACACCTTC.

The rearrangement links TRBV7-6 to TRBJ2-7; 12 positions match TRBD2. Germline assignment: CDR1 SGHVS and CDR2 FNYEAQ. This CDR3 is 15 amino acids long. V trimming: 2 bases; J trimming: 2 bases; junction bases outside the gene matches: 1. As DNA, the CDR3 is TGTGCCAGCAGCTTACTAGCGGGGGGGCCCTACGAGCAGTACTTC. Encoded protein: CASSLLAGGPYEQYF.

The chain combines TRBV28 with TRBJ1-5; no reliable D call. In germline, CDR1 is MDHEN, CDR2 SYDVKM. V was pared by 5 bases and J by 2 bases, with 7 bases between. The CDR3 totals 13 residues. This CDR3 reads CASSRTGNQPQHF. CDR3 in DNA: TGTGCCAGCAGTCGGACCGGCAATCAGCCCCAGCATTTT.

V and J are TRBV6-1 and TRBJ1-4; the match to TRBD1 covers 9 bases. Germline V gives CDR1 MNHNS, CDR2 SASEGT. With 6 bases clipped from V and 8 bases from J, the junction kept 16 bases outside the gene matches. The CDR3 spans 17 residues. This CDR3 is CASSGQGSGVFREKLFF. CDR3 coding DNA: TGTGCCAGCAGCGGACAGGGGAGTGGGGTTTTTAGAGAAAAACTGTTTTTT.

The chain is built from TRBV9 and TRBJ2-2, with 8 bases that match TRBD2. The CDR3 spans 18 residues. In germline, CDR1 is SGDLS, CDR2 YYNGEE. Trimming at V came to 3 bases and at J to 5 bases, leaving 15 bases not matched to a gene. CDR3 residues: CASSERGLGTRRTGELFF. CDR3 in DNA: TGTGCCAGCAGCGAGAGAGGTCTGGGGACTAGGAGGACCGGGGAGCTGTTTTTT.

The chain is built from TRBV6-5 and TRBJ1-1; D gene uncertain. This CDR3 has 14 amino acids. Germline CDR1 MNHEY, CDR2 SVGAGI. Deletions cut 2 bases from V and 7 bases from J, with 14 bases between. The DNA for the CDR3 is TGTGCCAGCAGTTACGCTGACGGGGTGGGTGAAGCTTTCTTT. Protein sequence: CASSYADGVGEAFF.

The chain employs TRBV20-1 and TRBJ1-1; 8 nucleotides agree with TRBD1. Germline CDR1 DFQATT, CDR2 SNEGSKA (reference sequence). The ends lost 3 bases at V and 2 bases at J; junction bases unmatched: 8. The CDR3 is 15 amino acids. The chain's CDR3 is CSASLGTGGNTEAFF. The DNA of the CDR3 is TGCAGTGCTAGCCTGGGGACAGGCGGAAACACTGAAGCTTTCTTT.

This clonotype appeared a few times. In nucleotides, the CDR3 is TGTGCCAGCAGCGTCACAGGGGGGGAGACCCAGTACTTC. It translates to CASSVTGGETQYF. V and J are TRBV7-2 and TRBJ2-5, with 8 bases that match TRBD1. After removal of 5 bases from V and 5 bases from J, the junction contained 4 bases not matched to a gene. Germline lookup yields CDR1 SGHTA and CDR2 FQGNSA. The CDR3 is made up of 13 amino acids.

The chain links TRBV28 to TRBJ2-5; perhaps TRBD2 as D (6 bases). The V and J ends lost 4 bases and 5 bases respectively, with 11 bases between them. Germline V gene lookup returns CDR1 MDHEN and CDR2 SYDVKM. The CDR3 sequence is 13 residues long. CDR3 residues: CASSYGAGETQYF. The CDR3 nucleotides are TGTGCCAGCAGTTACGGGGCGGGGGAGACCCAGTACTTC.

This chain connects TRBV6-6 to TRBJ1-5; a weak D match, TRBD1 (5 bases). Germline-derived CDR1 and CDR2 are MNHNY and SVGAGI (reference sequence). The CDR3 contains 13 residues. Trimming removed 5 bases from V and 7 bases from J, with 12 bases in between. For the CDR3, the DNA is TGTGCCAGCAGTATCCAGGGTTACCAGCCCCAGCATTTT. Amino acid sequence: CASSIQGYQPQHF.

V gene TRBV3-1 combines with J gene TRBJ2-3; D is possibly TRBD1 (6 bases). Trimming left V 1 base short and J 9 bases short, with 11 bases between. Germline lookup yields CDR1 LGHDT and CDR2 YNNKEL (reference sequence). This CDR3 is built from 13 residues. CDR3 sequence (DNA): TGTGCCAGCAGCCAAGGACAGGACAGAACGCAGTATTTT. It encodes CASSQGQDRTQYF.

V gene TRBV20-1 combines with J gene TRBJ1-3; D is ambiguous. The CDR3 spans 13 residues. Per germline, CDR1 DFQATT and CDR2 SNEGSKA (reference sequence). V was pared by 3 bases and J by 5 bases, with 11 bases between. CDR3 loop: CSASVSARNTIYF. Written as DNA, the CDR3 is TGCAGTGCTAGTGTGTCAGCACGAAACACCATATATTTT.

V usage is TRBV6-2 or TRBV6-3 and J usage is TRBJ2-3; D possibly corresponds to TRBD1 (6 bases). There are 14 residues in the CDR3. CDR1 and CDR2 (germline): MNHEY, SVGEGT. Between the trimmed V and J ends, which lost 4 bases and 3 bases, there was a span of 11 bases. The CDR3 coding sequence is TGTGCCAGCAGTTCAGGGGAAGGGACAGATACGCAGTATTTT. Encoded protein: CASSSGEGTDTQYF.

V usage is TRBV21-1 and J usage is TRBJ1-1. TRBV21-1 is termed a pseudogene. The CDR3 length is 17 residues. The DNA of the CDR3 is TGTGCCAGCAGCAAAGCCATTTTTGGGGAACCGAGCACTGAAGCTTTCTTT. This gives the protein CASSKAIFGEPSTEAFF.

The gene calls are TRBV11-2 and TRBJ1-1, with D tentatively TRBD1 (6 bases). V lost 8 bases and J 5 bases, leaving 15 bases between the germline ends. The length of the CDR3 is 13 residues. Germline V gene sequence: CDR1 SGHAT, CDR2 FQNNGV. CDR3 DNA sequence: TGTGCCAGCGGCCGGCAGGGGTGGACTGAAGCTTTCTTT. Translation: CASGRQGWTEAFF.

The chain employs TRBV6-1 and TRBJ1-1; no clear D gene. Germline-derived CDR1 and CDR2 are MNHNS and SASEGT. The CDR3 is 11 residues long. V lost 7 bases and J lost 9, with 12 bases in between. The CDR3 is CASIVQDQAFF. CDR3 nucleotide sequence: TGTGCCAGCATAGTCCAGGACCAAGCTTTCTTT.

The V gene is TRBV7-9, the J gene TRBJ1-1; D gene unclear. The CDR3 has 14 residues. Germline CDR1 is SEHNR and CDR2 is FQNEAQ (reference sequence). Trimming left V 6 bases short and J 4 bases short, with 15 bases between. CDR3 amino acids: CASSRSVGSTEAFF. The CDR3 DNA reads as TGTGCCAGCAGTCGAAGCGTAGGGTCCACTGAAGCTTTCTTT.

A single count supports this clonotype. The CDR3 DNA reads as TGTGCCAGCAGCTTCAAGGACAGAGATGGGGCCAACGTCCTGACTTTC. It specifies CASSFKDRDGANVLTF. The rearrangement uses TRBV7-3 and TRBJ2-6, with D possibly being TRBD1 (6 bases). The CDR3 loop spans 16 amino acids. Trimming shortened V by 3 bases and J by 3 bases, and 12 bases separated the two germline ends. In germline, CDR1 is SGHTA, CDR2 FQGTGA.

This clonotype was counted once. This chain connects TRBV4-2 to TRBJ2-1; the D gene could be TRBD1 or TRBD2 (5 bases each). Germline CDR1 reads LGHNA; CDR2 reads YNFKEQ. The CDR3 runs to 16 residues. V was trimmed by 4 bases and J by 8 bases, leaving 21 bases between them. In nucleotides, the CDR3 is TGTGCCAGCAGCCCTAGAGGGGTGTCGGCTGGCGATGAGCAGTTCTTC. Translation gives CASSPRGVSAGDEQFF.

The chain has TRBV28 and TRBJ1-4; D ambiguous. The CDR3 has 13 residues. Germline CDR1 is MDHEN and CDR2 is SYDVKM. Trimming cost V 2 bases and J 4 bases, with 5 bases left between them. CDR3 bases: TGTGCCAGCAGTTTAGCACATAATGAAAAACTGTTTTTT. This translates into CASSLAHNEKLFF. The complete variable domain, with remaining parts taken from reference TRBV28 and TRBJ1-4, reads DVKVTQSSRYLVKRTGEKVFLECVQDMDHENMFWYRQDPGLGLRLIYFSYDVKMKEKGDIPEGYSVSREKKERFSLILESASTNQTSMYLCASSLAHNEKLFFGSGTQLSVL.

The V and J genes are TRBV29-1 and TRBJ1-1, with a weak D call TRBD1 (6 bases). V lost 6 bases and J lost 1, with 12 bases in between. The germline gives CDR1 SQVTM, CDR2 ANQGSEA. The CDR3 extends over 13 amino acids. Here the CDR3 DNA reads TGCAGCGTCGGGGACATACAGAACACTGAAGCTTTCTTT. Translating it yields CSVGDIQNTEAFF.

This chain links TRBV29-1 with TRBJ1-1; TRBD1 aligns across 8 bases. Trimming at V came to 7 bases and at J to 3 bases, leaving 7 bases not matched to a gene. Germline values: CDR1 SQVTM, CDR2 ANQGSEA. This CDR3 comprises 13 residues. CDR3 residues: CSGGGQAYTEAFF. CDR3 nucleotides: TGCAGCGGCGGGGGACAGGCTTACACTGAAGCTTTCTTT.

The rearrangement links TRBV10-3 to TRBJ1-1; no firm D call. This CDR3 comprises 13 residues. V was trimmed by 10 bases and J by 7 bases, leaving 19 bases between them. Germline V gene data show CDR1 as ENHRY and CDR2 as SYGVKD. The CDR3 DNA is TGTGCCACATACGACGGCATGCCCTATGAAGCTTTCTTT. This gives the protein CATYDGMPYEAFF.

The rearrangement links TRBV7-6 to TRBJ1-2; D gene unclear. The germline CDR1 and CDR2 sequences are SGHVS and FNYEAQ. The CDR3 is 15 amino acids. The V end was cut by 3 bases, the J end by 3 bases, with 14 bases between. The CDR3 nucleotides read TGTGCCAGCAGCTTCTTGCTCGGTGCGGACTATGGCTACACCTTC. Translating gives CASSFLLGADYGYTF.

The table lists this clonotype with a count of one. CDR3 in DNA: TGTGCCAGCAGCCAGGGGACTATCCAAGAGACCCAGTACTTC. This codes for CASSQGTIQETQYF. V is TRBV4-2 and J is TRBJ2-5, with 7 bases aligning to TRBD2. Germline V gene lookup returns CDR1 LGHNA and CDR2 YNFKEQ. The CDR3 runs to 14 residues. The V gene end was trimmed by 3 bases and the J gene end by 1 base; junction bases not matched to a gene: 2.

The V and J genes are TRBV20-1 and TRBJ1-4; a weak D match, TRBD1 (6 bases). The CDR3 contains 14 residues. Trimming pared 1 base from V and 3 bases from J, leaving 9 bases between. Germline CDR1 and CDR2: DFQATT and SNEGSKA (reference sequence). The CDR3 region is CSARADSPNEKLFF. Written as DNA, the CDR3 is TGCAGTGCTAGAGCGGACAGTCCTAATGAAAAACTGTTTTTT.

The rearrangement joins TRBV6-5 to TRBJ2-7; D remains ambiguous. The germline V gene encodes CDR1 MNHEY and CDR2 SVGAGI. Trimming stripped 6 bases from V and 1 base from J, with 7 bases between. The CDR3 spans 12 residues. CDR3 protein: CASRTQSYEQYF. CDR3 nucleotide sequence: TGTGCCAGCAGGACCCAGTCCTACGAGCAGTACTTC.